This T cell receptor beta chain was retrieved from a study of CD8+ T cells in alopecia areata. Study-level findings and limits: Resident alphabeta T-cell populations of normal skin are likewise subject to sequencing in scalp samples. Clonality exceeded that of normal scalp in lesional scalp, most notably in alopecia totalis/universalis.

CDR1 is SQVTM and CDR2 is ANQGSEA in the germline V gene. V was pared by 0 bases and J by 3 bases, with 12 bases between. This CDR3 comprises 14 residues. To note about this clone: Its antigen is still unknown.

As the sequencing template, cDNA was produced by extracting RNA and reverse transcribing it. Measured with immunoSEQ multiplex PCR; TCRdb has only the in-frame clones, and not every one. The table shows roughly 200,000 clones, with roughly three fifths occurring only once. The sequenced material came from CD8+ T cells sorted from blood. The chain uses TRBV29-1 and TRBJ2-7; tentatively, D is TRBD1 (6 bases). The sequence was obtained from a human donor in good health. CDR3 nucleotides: TGCAGCGTTGAAGACCCAGGGGTGGGCTACGAGCAGTACTTC. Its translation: CSVEDPGVGYEQYF.